This TCR beta chain was documented in a study of T cell responses to AZD1222 COVID-19 vaccine (dated by TCRdb to about 2021). Describing the broader study: A total of under 250 trial participants underwent TCR sequencing, of whom 207 had received two doses of AZD1222 and around 25 had received two doses of the MenACWY control vaccine. Enrollment into the trials was organized by age into subgroups of 18-55, 56-69 and 70-plus years, and those subgroups contained roughly 160, 29 and 62 TCR-sequenced participants, respectively.

General study outcomes and caveats: After two AZD1222 doses, spike-specific TCR breadth and depth were significantly higher than at day 0 and than in MenACWY recipients. Conclusions about previously exposed vaccinees were limited because only six AZD1222 recipients were SARS-CoV-2 seropositive at baseline. Participants were mostly white British and included more females than males, and it was suggested by the authors that clonal diversity may have been underestimated. The whole spike protein was spanned by vaccine-associated CD4 TCRs, and dominant responses were seen in regions 160-218 and 743-854. The 56-69-year group was small, and its depth increase did not reach significance, likely because of low power. Because no samples from the day 14 peak response were available, repertoires could be characterized only after the peak T cell response. Reportedly, almost half of the unique spike-specific TCRs recognized epitopes lying outside the regions that are mutated in the B.1.351 and B.1.1.7 variants.

The CDR3 regions of human TCRbeta chains were subjected to immunosequencing. The published analysis was carried out like this. TCRs in the repertoires were matched against a reference library of SARS-CoV-2-specific TCRs that had been generated with the MIRA antigen-specificity platform. Breadth meant the fraction of unique TCRs that were SARS-CoV-2-associated, whereas depth meant the fraction of total T cells that were SARS-CoV-2-associated. Using the MIRA data, each spike-specific TCR was assigned both to the spike region to which the TCR was reactive and to a CD4 or CD8 class. Log10-transformed breadth and depth values were compared by one-way ANOVA with Sidak's multiple comparisons tests. In its TCRdb copy, this immuneACCESS table keeps in-frame sequences only and misses some clones. Where compared with another copy, unresolved V genes explain less than half of these, and the others have no known cause. The DNA gave D and trimming, while V, J and clone size come from that table. Across this sample there are about 130,000 clones, with about 93% seen only once. The ten largest clones capture roughly 7% of the sample.

The germline V end is reduced by 0 bases and the J end by 2 bases; junction bases left unmatched: 2. Including cysteine and phenylalanine, the CDR3 has 16 amino acids. Only the CDR3 part of the read is kept: 48 bases, read in frame from the first base. CDR1 SGDLS and CDR2 YYNGEE are derived from the germline V gene. About this clone: This clone's antigen is unknown. No base quality information exists; no much larger clone differs at one position.

In the paper's terms, the time point label means: about 28 days (+/-7) after the second vaccine dose. AZD1222 recipients given second doses at about 4 weeks or at about 12 weeks were pooled, since spike-specific TCR depth and breadth were not found to differ between the two schedules. Vaccinee samples were obtained from the UK trials COV001 and COV002, which included a single-blind randomized controlled phase 2/3 trial of AZD1222 (ChAdOx1 nCoV-19) in healthy adults. For TCRbeta chain sequencing, PBMC samples were collected from trial participants at day 0 and at day 28 after the second dose. This clonotype originated in an adult who received the AZD1222 COVID-19 vaccine. Source: peripheral blood, taken 28 days after the second AZD1222 dose. The sequence is built from TRBV9 and TRBJ2-1, with 10 bases matching TRBD2. The bases are TGTGCCAGCAGCGTAGACCTAGCGGGGGCCTACAATGAGCAGTTCTTC. This encodes CASSVDLAGAYNEQFF.